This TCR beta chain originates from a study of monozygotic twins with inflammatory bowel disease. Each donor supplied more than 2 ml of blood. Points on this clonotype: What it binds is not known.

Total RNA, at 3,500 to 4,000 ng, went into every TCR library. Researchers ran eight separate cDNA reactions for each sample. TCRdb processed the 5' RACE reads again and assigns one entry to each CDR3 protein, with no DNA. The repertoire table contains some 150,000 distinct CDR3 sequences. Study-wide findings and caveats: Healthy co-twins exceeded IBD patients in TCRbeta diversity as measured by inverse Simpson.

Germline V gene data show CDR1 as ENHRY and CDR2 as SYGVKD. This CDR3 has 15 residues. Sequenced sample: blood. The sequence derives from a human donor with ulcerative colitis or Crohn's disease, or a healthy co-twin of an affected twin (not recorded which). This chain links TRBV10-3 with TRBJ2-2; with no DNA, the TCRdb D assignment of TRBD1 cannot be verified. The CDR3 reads CAISEPGLSTGELFF.